This TCR beta chain was identified in a study of OX40 agonist ivuxolimab in advanced cancers. Study summary: The group had a mean age of about 60 years, ranged from about 23 to 85, and was around 82% male. Study-level findings and limits: CD4+ and CD8+ T cells in blood underwent clonal expansion by week 6 at 0.1 to 3.0 mg/kg. Expanded clones belonging to CD8+ T cells outnumbered, on average, those of CD4+.

The assay was immunoSEQ multiplex PCR, and TCRdb's table has in-frame clones only and misses some. The sample has tens of thousands of clones, approximately 90% seen once. To note about this clone: The antigen is undetermined.

Trimming took 5 bases from V and 4 from J, leaving 17 bases between them. CDR1 and CDR2 (germline): SGHAT, FQNNGV. This CDR3 comprises 15 residues. The chain joins TRBV11-2 to TRBJ1-2, with D perhaps matching TRBD1 (6 bases). The sequenced sample was CD4+ or CD8+ T cells sorted from blood, obtained in a trial of the OX40 agonist ivuxolimab. The sequence was obtained from an adult with an advanced solid tumor such as melanoma, head and neck, liver or kidney cancer. The CDR3, as DNA: TGTGCCAGCAGCCCCTCCGGGGGCTCCGGCTATGGCTACACCTTC. Translated: CASSPSGGSGYGYTF. The entire variable domain, with the rest obtained from reference TRBV11-2 and TRBJ1-2, is as follows: EAGVAQSPRYKIIEKRQSVAFWCNPISGHATLYWYQQILGQGPKLLIQFQNNGVVDDSQLPKDRFSAERLKGVDSTLKIQPAKLEDSAVYLCASSPSGGSGYGYTFGSGTRLTVV.